The rows below give T cell receptor beta chains drawn from one sample of a study of graft-versus-host responses after intestinal transplantation. Antigens of these TCRs are unknown. Here immunoSEQ multiplex PCR was the method, and the copy in TCRdb shows in-frame clones only, minus some. The sample yields 99,000 or so clones, roughly 87% seen once. Sequenced material: unstimulated CD4+ T cells sorted from spleen or lymph node cells, taken before intestinal transplant. The source of these receptors is a human donor who received an intestinal transplant. Both conserved end residues are part of each CDR3. A D gene is named only where the DNA matches it firmly. For some rows the clone size is stated as once, few or many, or as a class when expanded; others skip it.

TRBD1	TRBV11-2	TRBJ2-7	.	TGTGCCAGCAGCTTAGTTCTGGGGACAGGGGTTGGGGAGCAGTACTTC	CASSLVLGTGVGEQYF
.	TRBV11-2	TRBJ1-3	.	TGTGCCAGCAGCTTAGGGCGGACTTTCCCCGGAAACACCATATATTTT	CASSLGRTFPGNTIYF
TRBD2	TRBV4-1	TRBJ2-3	.	TGCGCCAGCAGCCTCCTAGCGGGGGGCCGTGGGACGCAGTATTTT	CASSLLAGGRGTQYF
.	TRBV6-1	TRBJ1-4	.	TGTGCCAGCAGTGAGAGACAGGCTAATGAAAAACTGTTTTTT	CASSERQANEKLFF
.	TRBV19	TRBJ2-7	.	TGTGCCAGTAGATCACGCCTTGGGACGACAACCTACGAGCAGTACTTC	CASRSRLGTTTYEQYF
TRBD1	TRBV7-9	TRBJ2-7	.	TGTGCCAGCAGCCCGACAGGGTCCCCTTCCTACGAGCAGTACTTC	CASSPTGSPSYEQYF
TRBD2	TRBV30	TRBJ2-7	.	TGTGTAGAGGGAGGGCCTTCCGACGAGCAGTACTTC	CVEGGPSDEQYF
.	TRBV27	TRBJ2-2	.	TGTGCCAGCTTCCAAGGCACTGGCAGGGCAGGCACCGGGGAGCTGTTTTTT	CASFQGTGRAGTGELFF
.	TRBV5-4	TRBJ1-2	.	TGTGCCAGCAGCTTAGACGTTGTGGGCTACACCTTC	CASSLDVVGYTF
TRBD1	TRBV9	TRBJ1-3	.	TGTGCCAGCAGCGTACAGACAGGGGGGGCTGGAAACACCATATATTTT	CASSVQTGGAGNTIYF
.	TRBV30	TRBJ1-1	once	TGTGCCTGGAGTGCGAGAGGCTTTTTGAACACTGAAGCTTTCTTT	CAWSARGFLNTEAFF
.	TRBV12-5	TRBJ1-4	.	TGTGCTAGTGGTGCTAATGCTGCAACTAATGAAAAACTGTTTTTT	CASGANAATNEKLFF
TRBD2	TRBV4-2	TRBJ2-2	.	TGTGCCAGCAGCCAACTAGCGGGGGGGCCCGGGGAGCTGTTTTTT	CASSQLAGGPGELFF
.	TRBV10-3	TRBJ1-5	once	TGTGCCATCAGTGAACAGGGAGGCAATCAGCCCCAGCATTTT	CAISEQGGNQPQHF
.	TRBV27	TRBJ1-2	.	TGTGCCAGCAGCTTAACAGGGTTGGGTGGCTACACCTTC	CASSLTGLGGYTF
.	TRBV27	TRBJ1-1	.	TGTGCCAGCAGTTTAGCGACAGGGAACACTGAAGCTTTCTTT	CASSLATGNTEAFF
TRBD1	TRBV11-2	TRBJ2-1	.	TGTGCCAGCAGCCCCAGCCTCCAGGGGGAAGGGAGTGAGCAGTTCTTC	CASSPSLQGEGSEQFF
.	TRBV10-2	TRBJ2-1	.	TGCGCCAGCAGTGAGTTCGGGGAGAATGAGCAGTTCTTC	CASSEFGENEQFF
.	TRBV13	TRBJ2-5	once	TGTGCCAGCAGCTTTCGGGACACCTACTACCAAGAGACCCAGTACTTC	CASSFRDTYYQETQYF
.	TRBV27	TRBJ2-5	.	TGTGCCAGCAGTTCATCCGCGACAGGCCGGGAGCAGTACTTC	CASSSSATGREQYF
TRBD2	TRBV7-2	TRBJ2-7	.	TGTGCCAGCAGCTTCGGCAAGGGAGGGCCGGTCCACGAGCAGTACTTC	CASSFGKGGPVHEQYF
TRBD1	TRBV6-1	TRBJ2-1	.	TGTGCCAGCAGTGAATTTGGGGACAGGGGGTACAATGAGCAGTTCTTC	CASSEFGDRGYNEQFF
TRBD1	TRBV10-3	TRBJ2-7	.	TGTGCCATCAGGAGGACAGGTTTGCCCTACGAGCAGTACTTC	CAIRRTGLPYEQYF
.	TRBV7-9	TRBJ2-1	.	TGTGCCAGCACAAGTTGGAATGAGCAGTTCTTC	CASTSWNEQFF
.	TRBV19	TRBJ2-1	.	TGTGCCAGTAGTATAGAGTTGGCGGGACCCTACAATGAGCAGTTCTTC	CASSIELAGPYNEQFF
TRBD2	TRBV9	TRBJ2-7	.	TGTGCCCGCAGCGTAGCGGGGGGACCGGGGGAGCAGTACTTC	CARSVAGGPGEQYF
.	TRBV19	TRBJ1-5	.	TGTGCCAGGGACCGGGCCATCCCACAGCCCCAGCATTTT	CARDRAIPQPQHF
.	TRBV19	TRBJ1-2	.	TGTGCCAGTAGTATAGGGACAACTAACTATGGCTACACCTTC	CASSIGTTNYGYTF
TRBD2	TRBV6-1	TRBJ2-1	.	TGTGCCAGCATTGCGGGAGGTTACAATGAGCAGTTCTTC	CASIAGGYNEQFF
.	TRBV5-1	TRBJ2-3	few	TGCGCCAGCAGCCGCGCGGGGTCCACCTCCACAGATACGCAGTATTTT	CASSRAGSTSTDTQYF
.	TRBV4-1	TRBJ1-2	.	TGTGCCAGCAGCCAAGATCAGGGACGGATCTATGGCTACACCTTC	CASSQDQGRIYGYTF
.	TRBV11-2	TRBJ2-5	.	TGTGCCAGCAGCTTACGTCAGGCGAGCAGGGAGACCCAGTACTTC	CASSLRQASRETQYF
.	TRBV6-5	TRBJ2-5	.	TGTGCCAGCCACGTAATAGGGGAGAAAGAGACCCAGTACTTC	CASHVIGEKETQYF
TRBD2	TRBV27	TRBJ2-7	.	TGTGCCAGCAGTCGTAGCGGGGACTTCTACGAGCAGTACTTC	CASSRSGDFYEQYF
.	TRBV6-5	TRBJ1-5	.	TGTGCCAGCAGTGACACAGGGCGGACCCAGCATTTT	CASSDTGRTQHF
TRBD2	TRBV7-2	TRBJ2-7	.	TGTGCCAGCAGCTTGCGAACTAGCGGCTCCTACGAGCAGTACTTC	CASSLRTSGSYEQYF
.	TRBV19	TRBJ1-2	.	TGTGCCAGTAGTATCCAGGCCGGCTATGGCTACACCTTC	CASSIQAGYGYTF
TRBD2	TRBV30	TRBJ2-2	once	TGTGCCTGGAGTGGACTAGCCCTCGCGAACACCGGGGAGCTGTTTTTT	CAWSGLALANTGELFF
.	TRBV28	TRBJ2-7	few	TGTGCCAGCAGTTTATTACAACCAGGGTGGTCCTACGAGCAGTACTTC	CASSLLQPGWSYEQYF
.	TRBV28	TRBJ1-2	.	TGTGCCACCAATTTTTCCCCCTATGGCTACACCTTC	CATNFSPYGYTF
TRBD2	TRBV29-1	TRBJ2-7	.	TGCAGCGTTGTCCGAAGACTAGCGGGATACGAGCAGTACTTC	CSVVRRLAGYEQYF
.	TRBV29-1	TRBJ2-7	.	TGCAGCGTTGAGTTAGCCTACGAGCAGTACTTC	CSVELAYEQYF